The rows below give T cell receptor beta chains drawn from one sample of a study of blood T cells in healthy people across ages. A single record per CDR3 protein comes from TCRdb applying MiXCR to the 5' RACE reads. The sample lists fewer than 1.5 million distinct CDR3 sequences; approximately 40% were seen once. Sequencing was carried out using blood. These receptors all stem from a woman aged 18-29 years in good health. CDR3s include the opening cysteine and the closing phenylalanine or tryptophan. Fields, in order: V gene, CDR3 protein.

v_gene: TRBV2
CDR3aa: CASSALTTYEQYF

v_gene: TRBV29-1
CDR3aa: CSVVSQAGQPQHF

v_gene: TRBV7-9
CDR3aa: CASSHELRENEQYF

v_gene: TRBV7-2
CDR3aa: CASSLDISSGNTIYF

v_gene: TRBV12-3/TRBV12-4
CDR3aa: CASSYRQGLNYERYF

v_gene: TRBV10-2
CDR3aa: CASSESGDTTTQYF

v_gene: TRBV27
CDR3aa: CASSSVGGEQFF

v_gene: TRBV20-1
CDR3aa: CSARADFRSDTQYF

v_gene: TRBV4-1
CDR3aa: CASSPGQGLDQYF

v_gene: TRBV7-2
CDR3aa: CASSLGTGGAKNIQYF

v_gene: TRBV4-2
CDR3aa: CASSQEQDRGSVSSQGTQYF

v_gene: TRBV4-1
CDR3aa: CASSQDMGGSYNEQFF

v_gene: TRBV3-1
CDR3aa: CASGGLAGGPRPDTQYF

v_gene: TRBV5-1
CDR3aa: CASRPDITSGNQPQHF

v_gene: TRBV20-1
CDR3aa: CSARTIRADTQYF

v_gene: TRBV5-1
CDR3aa: CASSLDGARGGYTF

v_gene: TRBV27
CDR3aa: CASSSRQGKTPWEQYF

v_gene: TRBV29-1
CDR3aa: CSVPMGTISYNEQYF

v_gene: TRBV7-9
CDR3aa: CASSSSSEQYF

v_gene: TRBV2
CDR3aa: CATYFSGGAPDTQYF

v_gene: TRBV4-1
CDR3aa: CASSQSPGNTEAFF

v_gene: TRBV6-1
CDR3aa: CASSEVPSGVQETQYF